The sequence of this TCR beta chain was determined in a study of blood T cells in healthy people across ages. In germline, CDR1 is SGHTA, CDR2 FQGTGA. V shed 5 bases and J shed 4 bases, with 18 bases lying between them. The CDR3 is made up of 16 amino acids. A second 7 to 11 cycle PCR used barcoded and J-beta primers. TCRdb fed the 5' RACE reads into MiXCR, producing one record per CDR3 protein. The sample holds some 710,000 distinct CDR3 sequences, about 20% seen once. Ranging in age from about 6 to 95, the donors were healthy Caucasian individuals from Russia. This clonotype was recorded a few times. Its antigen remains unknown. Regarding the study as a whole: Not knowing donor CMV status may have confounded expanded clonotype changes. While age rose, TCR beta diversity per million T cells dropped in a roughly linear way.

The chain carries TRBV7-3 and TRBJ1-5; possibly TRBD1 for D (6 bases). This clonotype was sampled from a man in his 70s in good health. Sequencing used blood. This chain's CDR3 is CASSRLGGPGNQPQHF. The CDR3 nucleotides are TGTGCCAGCAGCCGTCTGGGGGGGCCAGGGAATCAGCCCCAGCATTTT.